This entry lists 7 T cell receptor beta chains sequenced from one sample in a study of T-cell reconstitution after alpha-beta-depleted transplantation in children. A TCRbeta library incorporating unique molecular identifiers was prepared. TCRdb reprocessed the PCR reads with MiXCR, giving one entry per CDR3 protein. The sample yields around 200,000 distinct CDR3 sequences, 11% seen once. Sequenced here: PBMCs, sampled before TCRalphabeta/CD19-depleted stem cell transplant. The receptors stem from a child less than two years old with acute myeloid leukemia, due to receive a stem cell transplant.

On this clonotype: A clone one base away is much larger, so this may be a read error. V gene TRBV18 combines with J gene TRBJ2-3; 11 bases line up with TRBD2. CDR1 is KGHSH, CDR2 LQKENI, per germline. V lost 11 bases and J lost 3; bases outside the gene matches: 7. The CDR3 spans 14 residues. The DNA of the CDR3 is TGTGCCGGGCCACTAGCGGGGGAGACAGATACGCAGTATTTT. It yields the protein CAGPLAGETDTQYF.

The chain is built from TRBV3-1 and TRBJ2-7; D possibly corresponds to TRBD2 (5 bases). Germline CDR1 reads LGHDT; CDR2 reads YNNKEL (reference sequence). CDR3 length equals 13 residues. With 5 bases removed from V and 6 bases from J, the gap between germline ends came to 14 bases. CDR3 amino acids: CASSTGLPCEQYF. For the CDR3, the DNA is TGTGCCAGCAGCACTGGACTCCCCTGCGAGCAGTACTTC.

This clonotype has ten or more counts. The chain combines TRBV4-3 with TRBJ2-1; 8 bases align to TRBD1. The CDR3 runs 16 residues. CDR1 LGHNA and CDR2 YSLEER come from the germline V gene. J gave up 12 bases and V 6 bases, and 19 bases lay outside the gene matches. CDR3 loop: CASSQGASRVDFRQFF. CDR3 sequence (DNA): TGCGCCAGCAGTCAGGGGGCTAGCCGGGTGGATTTTAGGCAGTTCTTC.

This clonotype occurred many times. The genes are TRBV7-2 and TRBJ2-3; D remains unclear. V lost 0 bases and J 5 bases, leaving 9 bases between the germline ends. CDR3 size: 14 residues. Germline V lookup: CDR1 SGHTA, CDR2 FQGNSA. CDR3 amino acids: CASSLAAALDTQYF. For the CDR3, the DNA is TGTGCCAGCAGCTTAGCTGCAGCTTTAGATACGCAGTATTTT.

This clonotype appeared once. J is TRBJ1-5 and V is TRBV18, with 7 bases identical to TRBD1. V lost 2 bases and J lost 5; bases outside the gene matches: 12. Germline V lookup: CDR1 KGHSH, CDR2 LQKENI. The CDR3 has 17 amino acids. Here the CDR3 DNA reads TGTGCCAGCTCACCATCGCAACCGACAGGGTTGTATCAGCCCCAGCATTTT. This encodes CASSPSQPTGLYQPQHF.

The CDR3 is CSAPLNGGSYEQYF. For the CDR3, the DNA is TGCAGTGCTCCTTTGAATGGAGGGAGCTACGAGCAGTACTTC. The chain uses TRBV20-1 and TRBJ2-7, with D maybe TRBD2 (6 bases). The V gene's germline CDR1 is DFQATT and CDR2 SNEGSKA (reference sequence). Trimming pared 5 bases from V and 3 bases from J, leaving 17 bases between. CDR3 length: 14 amino acids.

Ten or more counts support this clonotype. The chain uses TRBV30 and TRBJ2-3; D remains unclear. Germline loops: CDR1 GTSNPN, CDR2 SVGIG (reference sequence). This CDR3 spans 14 amino acids. Deletions cut 0 bases from V and 2 bases from J, with 9 bases between. This CDR3 reads CAWSVLKITDTQYF. CDR3 DNA: TGTGCCTGGAGTGTACTTAAGATCACAGATACGCAGTATTTT.